These 20 T cell receptor beta chains were all obtained from the same sample, sequenced in a study of T cells in Graves' hyperthyroidism and ophthalmopathy (dated by TCRdb to the late 2010s). The receptor library was made with multiplex PCR. TCRdb records Illumina HiSeq 2000 as the sequencer. The TCR beta CDR3 regions were amplified from the RNA transcripts. A first-round RT-PCR of the TCR CDR3 used the HTBI primer set with the Qiagen OneStep RT-PCR kit. Using fastp at Q25 and MiXCR, TCRdb reprocessed the public reads and kept productive beta chains. Every entry covers one CDR3 protein and lists the most common genes and DNA from its rows. Across this sample there are around 600,000 distinct CDR3 sequences, with about 15% seen only once. Around an eighth of the sample is in the top ten clones. What was sequenced was blood. The receptors shown here come from a woman aged 50 to 60 with Graves' ophthalmopathy.

The gene calls are TRBV14 and TRBJ2-1, with no clear D. V gave up 0 bases and J gave up 5 bases, with 11 bases separating them. The germline V gene has CDR1 SGHDN and CDR2 FVKESK. This CDR3 is 15 amino acids long. CDR3 sequence: CASSQDIGPDNEQFF. The CDR3 DNA follows: TGTGCCAGCAGCCAAGATATAGGACCGGACAATGAGCAGTTCTTC.

This clonotype was counted at least ten times. The chain uses TRBV7-8 and TRBJ1-2; 12 bases align to TRBD1. CDR3 length: 16 amino acids. Looked up from germline, CDR1 is SGHVS and CDR2 is FQNEAQ. The J segment lost 6 bases and the V segment lost 2 bases, leaving 7 bases of the junction unmatched. CDR3 region: CASSLRRDRGQDGYTF. DNA of the CDR3: TGTGCCAGCAGCTTAAGACGGGACAGGGGGCAGGATGGCTACACCTTC. Supplemented by reference TRBV7-8 and TRBJ1-2, the full variable domain reads GAGVSQSPRYKVAKRGQDVALRCDPISGHVSLFWYQQALGQGPEFLTYFQNEAQLDKSGLPSDRFFAERPEGSVSTLKIQRTQQEDSAVYLCASSLRRDRGQDGYTFGSGTRLTVV.

This clonotype was counted at least ten times. The chain couples TRBV7-9 to TRBJ2-2, with D tentatively TRBD1 or TRBD2 (5 bases each). The CDR3 totals 17 residues. The V gene's germline CDR1 is SEHNR and CDR2 FQNEAQ (reference sequence). V lost 4 bases and J 5 bases, leaving 20 bases between the germline ends. The CDR3: CASSSQYFRGETGELFF. CDR3 DNA sequence: TGTGCCAGCAGCTCGCAATATTTTCGGGGCGAAACCGGGGAGCTGTTTTTT.

There are a few counts of this clonotype. This may arise from a read error, as a much more abundant clone is one base away. As DNA, the CDR3 is TGTGCCAGCAGTTTGCGGCTAGTGGGCCTCTCCTACGAGCAGTACTTC. Its translation is CASSLRLVGLSYEQYF. The chain is built from TRBV28 and TRBJ2-7; D is uncertain. V shed 3 bases and J shed 0 bases, with 15 bases lying between them. The CDR3 has 16 residues. Germline lookup yields CDR1 MDHEN and CDR2 SYDVKM.

This clonotype was seen repeatedly, ten times or more. Sequence at one end of the junction differs from germline and may be a read error. The rearrangement joins TRBV11-2 to TRBJ2-1, with 8 nucleotides matching TRBD2. This CDR3 contains 15 residues. Looked up from germline, CDR1 is SGHAT and CDR2 is FQNNGV. This chain's CDR3 is CASSLVAGSYNEHFF. The CDR3, as DNA: TGTGCCAGCAGCTTAGTAGCGGGGTCCTACAATGAGCATTTCTTC.

A few counts support this clonotype. The chain uses TRBV7-9 and TRBJ2-5; 9 bases map to TRBD1. Trimming at V came to 4 bases and at J to 4 bases, leaving 10 bases not matched to a gene. CDR3 length equals 16 residues. The germline CDR1 and CDR2 sequences are SEHNR and FQNEAQ (reference sequence). Written as DNA, the CDR3 is TGTGCCAGCAGCTCCAGTCCCGGGACAGGGCCAGAGACCCAGTACTTC. This translates into CASSSSPGTGPETQYF.

This clonotype was detected ten times or more. The chain has TRBV3-1 and TRBJ2-5, with TRBD2 identical over 7 bases. V lost 0 bases and J lost 4; bases outside the gene matches: 8. The CDR3 spans 16 residues. In germline, CDR1 is LGHDT, CDR2 YNNKEL (reference sequence). The CDR3 DNA reads TGTGCCAGCAGCCAAGAAGGACTGGCGGGAGTAGAGACCCAGTACTTC. Translated: CASSQEGLAGVETQYF.

Only a few counts were recorded for this clonotype. The chain recombines TRBV9 with TRBJ1-2; maybe TRBD1 (6 bases). The CDR3 is 14 residues long. Between the trimmed V and J ends, which lost 4 bases and 8 bases, there was a span of 18 bases. CDR1 and CDR2 (germline): SGDLS, YYNGEE. CDR3 amino acids: CASSLTFRQAGYTF. The CDR3 DNA is TGTGCCAGCAGCCTGACGTTTAGACAGGCGGGCTACACCTTC.

The table lists this clonotype with many counts. The chain combines TRBV18 with TRBJ1-4; D ambiguous. The ends were cut back, 4 bases at V and 8 bases at J, with 8 bases in the middle. Germline V gene sequence: CDR1 KGHSH, CDR2 LQKENI. CDR3 size: 12 residues. The CDR3 coding sequence is TGTGCCAGCTCACGAAGCGGGGAAAAACTGTTTTTT. Its protein is CASSRSGEKLFF.

V is TRBV28 and J is TRBJ2-6; D is uncertain. The V gene lost 3 bases and the J gene lost 0 bases, with 9 bases spanning the gap. CDR1 MDHEN and CDR2 SYDVKM come from the germline V gene. The CDR3 contains 16 residues. The CDR3 sequence: CASSFLHHSGANVLTF. The CDR3 coding sequence is TGTGCCAGCAGTTTCTTACACCACTCTGGGGCCAACGTCCTGACTTTC.

The table lists this clonotype with many counts. V usage is TRBV13 and J usage is TRBJ2-1; tentative D call: TRBD2 (6 bases). With 0 bases removed from V and 9 bases from J, the gap between germline ends came to 9 bases. This CDR3 is built from 13 residues. Germline V gene lookup returns CDR1 PRHDT and CDR2 FYEKMQ (reference sequence). For the CDR3, the DNA is TGTGCCAGCAGCTTAGGCCTACTAGCTGAGCAGTTCTTC. This encodes CASSLGLLAEQFF. Full variable domain (remainder filled in from reference TRBV13 and TRBJ2-1): AAGVIQSPRHLIKEKRETATLKCYPIPRHDTVYWYQQGPGQDPQFLISFYEKMQSDKGSIPDRFSAQQFSDYHSELNMSSLELGDSALYFCASSLGLLAEQFFGPGTRLTVL.

This clonotype was seen repeatedly, ten times or more. The rearrangement links TRBV9 to TRBJ2-5, with D possibly being TRBD2 (5 bases). The CDR3 length is 14 residues. Per the germline V gene, CDR1 is SGDLS and CDR2 is YYNGEE. Trimming stripped 0 bases from V and 1 base from J, with 7 bases between. The CDR3 coding sequence is TGTGCCAGCAGCGTAGGGACTTTCCAAGAGACCCAGTACTTC. Encoded protein: CASSVGTFQETQYF. The whole variable domain, remainder taken from reference TRBV9 and TRBJ2-5, is DSGVTQTPKHLITATGQRVTLRCSPRSGDLSVYWYQQSLDQGLQFLIQYYNGEERAKGNILERFSAQQFPDLHSELNLSSLELGDSALYFCASSVGTFQETQYFGPGTRLLVL.

As for this clonotype: One base away lies a much larger clone, so this may be a sequencing read error. The gene calls are TRBV20-1 and TRBJ2-7; 16 bases align to TRBD2. The CDR3 extends over 20 amino acids. Germline lookup yields CDR1 DFQATT and CDR2 SNEGSKA (reference sequence). The CDR3 region is CSATENPGLAGGGPFNERYF. As DNA, the CDR3 is TGCAGTGCTACCGAGAATCCGGGACTAGCGGGAGGGGGTCCCTTCAACGAGCGGTACTTC.

The sample holds many counts of this clonotype. The chain combines TRBV7-2 with TRBJ2-1; TRBD2 is a possible D gene (5 bases). V lost 2 bases to trimming and J lost 14 bases, with 13 bases between them. The CDR3 consists of 12 residues. Germline-derived CDR1 and CDR2 are SGHTA and FQGNSA. The CDR3 is CASSLKFGREFF. In DNA form, the CDR3 reads TGTGCCAGCAGCTTAAAGTTTGGGCGGGAGTTCTTC.

The sample holds many counts of this clonotype. The chain links TRBV27 to TRBJ2-5, with D possibly matching TRBD1 (5 bases). The CDR3 loop spans 16 amino acids. V lost 2 bases and J 5 bases, leaving 18 bases between the germline ends. The V gene's germline CDR1 is MNHEY and CDR2 SMNVEV (reference sequence). The CDR3 DNA reads as TGTGCCAGCAGTTTAAGGAGAGGCAGGGCCCCGGAGACCCAGTACTTC. Protein: CASSLRRGRAPETQYF.

In this sample, this clonotype turned up a few times. This rearrangement joins TRBV19 to TRBJ2-5, with 8 bases matching TRBD1. Unmatched junction bases numbered 9, after V lost 5 bases and J lost 7 bases. The CDR3 consists of 14 residues. Germline V gene sequence: CDR1 LNHDA, CDR2 SQIVND (reference sequence). The CDR3 protein is CASSGLDRVRTQYF. The CDR3 DNA reads as TGTGCCAGTAGTGGCTTGGACAGGGTTCGGACCCAGTACTTC. The full variable domain, with the rest looked up from reference TRBV19 and TRBJ2-5, is DGGITQSPKYLFRKEGQNVTLSCEQNLNHDAMYWYRQDPGQGLRLIYYSQIVNDFQKGDIAEGYSVSREKKESFPLTVTSAQKNPTAFYLCASSGLDRVRTQYFGPGTRLLVL.

This clonotype has at least ten counts. This rearrangement joins TRBV20-1 to TRBJ2-5; possibly TRBD1 for D (6 bases). V was pared by 3 bases and J by 3 bases, with 17 bases between. Germline V gives CDR1 DFQATT, CDR2 SNEGSKA (reference sequence). The CDR3 has 15 residues. The CDR3 loop is CSASKGTGKKETQYF. For the CDR3, the DNA is TGCAGTGCTAGTAAGGGAACAGGGAAAAAAGAGACCCAGTACTTC.

This clonotype was detected a few times. The chain links TRBV4-3 to TRBJ2-7, with D tentatively TRBD2 (6 bases). CDR3 length: 15 residues. CDR1 is LGHNA, CDR2 YSLEER, per germline. V was clipped by 8 bases and J by 0 bases, with 17 bases between them. The CDR3 here is CASSWASGSSYEQYF. CDR3 DNA: TGCGCCAGCTCTTGGGCGTCCGGGAGCTCCTACGAGCAGTACTTC.

The chain is built from TRBV5-6 and TRBJ2-7; 10 bases fit TRBD2. The V segment lost 1 base and the J segment 2 bases; nucleotides outside the gene matches: 9. The CDR3 runs to 17 residues. Per germline, CDR1 SGHDT and CDR2 YYEEEE. In nucleotides, the CDR3 is TGTGCCAGCAGCTTGTATCGGCGGCTAGCGGGGGCCTACGAGCAGTACTTC. This encodes CASSLYRRLAGAYEQYF.

In DNA form, the CDR3 reads TGTGCCAGCAGCCAAGATCTGGGAAGGGTCGAGCAGTACTTC. Translating gives CASSQDLGRVEQYF. J is TRBJ2-7 and V is TRBV14; D remains ambiguous. The ends were cut back, 0 bases at V and 6 bases at J, with 12 bases in the middle. CDR1 and CDR2 (germline): SGHDN, FVKESK. The CDR3 spans 14 residues.